The TCR beta chain under discussion was sequenced for a study of cytomegalovirus exposure and HLA in healthy donors. The study, taken as a whole, reports: For TCR beta chains, V- and J-gene trimming was later linked to a missense DCLRE1C variant. Presence/absence analyses supposed approximately even sequencing depth among donors. Researchers catalogued roughly 150 TCR beta chains as cytomegalovirus-associated.

Germline V lookup: CDR1 MDHEN, CDR2 SYDVKM. The CDR3 runs 17 residues. J was trimmed by 1 base and V by 6 bases; bases with no gene match: 10. On this clone itself: As yet, its antigen is unknown.

The PCR ran on 60 Vbeta and 13 Jbeta primers. Original methodology: Later reanalysis found 75 million to 100 million unique TCR beta chains, about 11 million of them shared. Assay: immunoSEQ multiplex PCR; the TCRdb copy retains only in-frame clones and omits some. V, J and clone size were drawn from that table, and D and trimming were deduced from the DNA. Counted here are 100,000 to 150,000 clones, roughly three quarters occurring once; the ten biggest clones make up roughly 0.9%. V gene TRBV28 combines with J gene TRBJ2-2; 8 nucleotides align to TRBD1. Sequenced material: PBMCs. This sequence was found in a woman aged 55-70 years in good health and CMV-seronegative. The CDR3 DNA reads as TGTGCCAGCAGGGGAAGACAGGGGCGCCAGAACACCGGGGAGCTGTTTTTT. Protein: CASRGRQGRQNTGELFF.